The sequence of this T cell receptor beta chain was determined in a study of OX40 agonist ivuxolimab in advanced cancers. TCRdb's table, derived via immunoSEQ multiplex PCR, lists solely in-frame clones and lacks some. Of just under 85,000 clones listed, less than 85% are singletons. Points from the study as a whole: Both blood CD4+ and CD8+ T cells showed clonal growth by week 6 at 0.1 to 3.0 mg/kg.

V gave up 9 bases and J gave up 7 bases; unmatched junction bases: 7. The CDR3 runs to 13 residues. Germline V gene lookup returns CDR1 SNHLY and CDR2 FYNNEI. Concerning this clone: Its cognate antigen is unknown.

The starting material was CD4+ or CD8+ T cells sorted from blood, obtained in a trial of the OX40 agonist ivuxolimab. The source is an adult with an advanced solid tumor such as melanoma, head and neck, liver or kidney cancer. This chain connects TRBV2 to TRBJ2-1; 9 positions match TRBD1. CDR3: CARGETGGNEQFF. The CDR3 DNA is TGTGCCAGGGGGGAGACAGGGGGAAATGAGCAGTTCTTC. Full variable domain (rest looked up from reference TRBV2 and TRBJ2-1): EPEVTQTPSHQVTQMGQEVILRCVPISNHLYFYWYRQILGQKVEFLVSFYNNEISEKSEIFDDQFSVERPDGSNFTLKIRSTKLEDSAMYFCARGETGGNEQFFGPGTRLTVL.